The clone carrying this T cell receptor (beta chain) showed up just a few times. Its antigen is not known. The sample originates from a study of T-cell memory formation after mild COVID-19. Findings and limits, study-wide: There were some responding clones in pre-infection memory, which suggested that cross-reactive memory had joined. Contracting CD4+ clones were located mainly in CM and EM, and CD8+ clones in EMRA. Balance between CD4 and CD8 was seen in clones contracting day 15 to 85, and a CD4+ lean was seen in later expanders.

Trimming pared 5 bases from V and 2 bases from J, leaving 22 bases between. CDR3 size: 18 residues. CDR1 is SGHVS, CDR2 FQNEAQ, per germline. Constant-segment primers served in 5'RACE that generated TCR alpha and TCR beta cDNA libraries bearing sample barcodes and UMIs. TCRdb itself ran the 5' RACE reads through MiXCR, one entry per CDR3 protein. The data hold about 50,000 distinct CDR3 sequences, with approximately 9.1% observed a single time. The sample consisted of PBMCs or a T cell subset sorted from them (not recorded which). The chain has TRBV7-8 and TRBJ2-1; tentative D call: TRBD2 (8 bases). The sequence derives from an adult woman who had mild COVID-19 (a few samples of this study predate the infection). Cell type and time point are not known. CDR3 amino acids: CASSPGGAGASAYNEQFF. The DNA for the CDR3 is TGTGCCAGCAGCCCAGGGGGAGCGGGAGCATCCGCCTACAATGAGCAGTTCTTC.